A selection of T cell receptor beta chains follows, all from one sample in a study of shared clonotypes between healthy human individuals. TCRdb's copy holds only in-frame clones and misses some; the assay was immunoSEQ multiplex PCR. This sample yields hundreds of thousands of clones, of which roughly 70% are seen a single time; approximately 1.6% belongs to the top ten. Sequenced sample: memory CD4+ T cells sorted from blood. The source is a woman under 40 in good health. Both conserved end residues are part of each CDR3. The D gene is left open where the match is weak. A row's size may be missing; if present it is once, few, many or a size class.

v_gene	abundance	d_gene	j_gene	CDR3aa	CDR3nt
TRBV7-9	.	.	TRBJ2-7	CASSQQGRHYEQYF	TGTGCCAGCAGCCAACAGGGTCGCCACTACGAGCAGTACTTC
TRBV28	.	TRBD1	TRBJ1-5	CASRGDRGVVQPQHF	TGTGCCAGCAGGGGGGACAGGGGAGTAGTTCAGCCCCAGCATTTT
TRBV5-6	few	TRBD2	TRBJ2-3	CASSLGLAGSAQYF	TGTGCCAGCAGCCTAGGACTAGCGGGAAGTGCGCAGTATTTT
TRBV19	.	TRBD1	TRBJ2-5	CATKHGTGGRETQYF	TGTGCGACGAAACACGGGACAGGGGGTAGAGAGACCCAGTACTTC
TRBV9	.	.	TRBJ2-3	CASSVQGSGTDTQYF	TGTGCCAGCAGCGTACAAGGGAGTGGCACAGATACGCAGTATTTT
TRBV5-1	.	.	TRBJ1-1	CASSFSRTGNLGAFF	TGCGCCAGCAGCTTTAGCCGGACCGGGAACCTTGGAGCTTTCTTT
TRBV5-1	few	TRBD1	TRBJ1-3	CASSQGTGGNTIYF	TGCGCCAGCAGTCAGGGGACAGGGGGGAACACCATATATTTT
TRBV19	.	TRBD2	TRBJ2-7	CASSIGVAGDNEQYF	TGTGCCAGTAGTATCGGGGTAGCGGGAGATAACGAGCAGTACTTC
TRBV30	.	.	TRBJ1-1	CAWSVRLGGTGNTEAFF	TGTGCCTGGAGTGTACGGCTCGGGGGAACCGGGAACACTGAAGCTTTCTTT
TRBV9	.	.	TRBJ2-2	CASSVEGGLYTGELFF	TGTGCCAGCAGCGTAGAGGGGGGGTTATACACCGGGGAGCTGTTTTTT
TRBV30	.	TRBD1	TRBJ1-2	CAWSSGQGNYGYTF	TGTGCCTGGAGTTCGGGACAGGGCAACTATGGCTACACCTTC